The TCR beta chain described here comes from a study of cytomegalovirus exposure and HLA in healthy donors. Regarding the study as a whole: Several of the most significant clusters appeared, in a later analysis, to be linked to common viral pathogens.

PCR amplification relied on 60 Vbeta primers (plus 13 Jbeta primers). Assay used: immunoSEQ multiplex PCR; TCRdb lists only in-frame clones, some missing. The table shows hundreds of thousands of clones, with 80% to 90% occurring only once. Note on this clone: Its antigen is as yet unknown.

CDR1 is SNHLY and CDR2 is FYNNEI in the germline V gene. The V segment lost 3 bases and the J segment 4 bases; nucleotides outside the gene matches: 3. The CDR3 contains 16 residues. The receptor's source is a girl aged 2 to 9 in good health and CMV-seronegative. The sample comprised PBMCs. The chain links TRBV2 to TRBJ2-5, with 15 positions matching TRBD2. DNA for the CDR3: TGTGCCAGCAGTGATATGGGACTAGCGGGGGGAGAGACCCAGTACTTC. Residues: CASSDMGLAGGETQYF.